This TCR beta chain appears in the sequencing data of a study of T cells in pancreatic ductal adenocarcinoma. The V end lost 1 base, the J end lost 6 bases, and 6 bases lay between the germline ends. Per germline, CDR1 KGHSH and CDR2 LQKENI. The CDR3 is 12 residues long. Profiling relied on immunoSEQ multiplex PCR, and the TCRdb table lists in-frame clones only, not all of them. The sample contains approximately 18,000 clones, about 90% of which appear only once. Selected pancreatic ductal adenocarcinoma patients had undergone surgery without neoadjuvant therapy. The receptor was isolated from a human donor with pancreatic ductal adenocarcinoma. The chain links TRBV18 to TRBJ1-1; a weak D match, TRBD1 (6 bases). Material: PBMCs. The CDR3 coding sequence is TGTGCCAGCTCACCACGGACAGCTGAAGCTTTCTTT. Translating it yields CASSPRTAEAFF.